The T cell receptor beta chain under discussion was sequenced for a study of T cells in Graves' hyperthyroidism and ophthalmopathy. The CDR3 loop spans 15 amino acids. V lost 5 bases, J lost 6 bases, and 7 bases stayed unmatched. The germline gives CDR1 DFQATT, CDR2 SNEGSKA (reference sequence). This clonotype was seen more than once but under ten times. The CDR3 regions of TCR beta were amplified from RNA transcripts. Researchers ran a first-round RT-PCR on the TCR CDR3 using the HTBI primer set. In TCRdb, the multiplex PCR reads were re-called with MiXCR into one record per CDR3 protein. The sample consists of fewer than 400,000 distinct CDR3 sequences, roughly 25% of them appearing once.

The receptor was isolated from a man aged 45-60 years with Graves' hyperthyroidism. The sample taken for sequencing was blood. The chain uses TRBV20-1 and TRBJ2-1, with 13 bases identical to TRBD2. CDR3 protein: CSASPGLAGLNEQFF. CDR3 coding DNA: TGCAGTGCTTCCCCGGGACTAGCGGGGCTCAATGAGCAGTTCTTC.